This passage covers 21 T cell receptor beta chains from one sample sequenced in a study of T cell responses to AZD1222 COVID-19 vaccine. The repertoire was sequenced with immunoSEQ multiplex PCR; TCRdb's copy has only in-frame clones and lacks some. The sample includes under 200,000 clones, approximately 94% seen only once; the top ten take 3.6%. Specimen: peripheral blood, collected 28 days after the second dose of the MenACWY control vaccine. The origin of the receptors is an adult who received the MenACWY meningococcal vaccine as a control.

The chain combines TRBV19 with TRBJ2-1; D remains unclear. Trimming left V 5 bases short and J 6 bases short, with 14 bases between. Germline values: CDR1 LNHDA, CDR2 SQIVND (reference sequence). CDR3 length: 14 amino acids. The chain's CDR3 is CASSPMDDPNEQFF. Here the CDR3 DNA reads TGTGCCAGTAGTCCTATGGACGACCCCAATGAGCAGTTCTTC.

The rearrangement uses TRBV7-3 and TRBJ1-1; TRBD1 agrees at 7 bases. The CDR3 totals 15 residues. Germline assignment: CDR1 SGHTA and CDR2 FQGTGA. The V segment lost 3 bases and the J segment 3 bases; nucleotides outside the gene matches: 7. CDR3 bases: TGTGCCAGCAGCTTTGACAGGGTAGAGGACACTGAAGCTTTCTTT. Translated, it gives CASSFDRVEDTEAFF.

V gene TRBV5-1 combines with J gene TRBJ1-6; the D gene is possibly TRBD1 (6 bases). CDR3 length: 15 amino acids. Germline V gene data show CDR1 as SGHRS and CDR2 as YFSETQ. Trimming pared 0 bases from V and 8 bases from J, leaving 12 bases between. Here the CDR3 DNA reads TGCGCCAGCAGCTTGGACCAGGGGAACTATTCACCCCTCCACTTT. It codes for CASSLDQGNYSPLHF.

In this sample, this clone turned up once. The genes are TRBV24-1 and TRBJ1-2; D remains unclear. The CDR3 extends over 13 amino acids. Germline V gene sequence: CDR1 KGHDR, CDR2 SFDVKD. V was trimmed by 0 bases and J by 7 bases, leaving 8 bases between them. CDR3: CATSDLQGSGYTF. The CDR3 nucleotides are TGTGCCACCAGTGATTTGCAAGGGAGTGGCTACACCTTC.

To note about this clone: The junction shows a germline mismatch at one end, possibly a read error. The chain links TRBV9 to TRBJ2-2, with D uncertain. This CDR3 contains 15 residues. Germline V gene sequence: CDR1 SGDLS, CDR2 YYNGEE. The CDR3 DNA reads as TGTGCCAGCAGCTCGAACTCGCCGAAGACCGGGGAGCTGTTTTTT. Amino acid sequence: CASSSNSPKTGELFF.

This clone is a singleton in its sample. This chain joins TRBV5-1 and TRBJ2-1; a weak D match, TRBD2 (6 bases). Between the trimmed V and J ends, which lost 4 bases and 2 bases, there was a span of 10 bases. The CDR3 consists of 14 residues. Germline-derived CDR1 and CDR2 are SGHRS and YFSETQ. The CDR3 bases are TGCGCCAGCAGCGCAGCGGGTGCCTACAATGAGCAGTTCTTC. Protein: CASSAAGAYNEQFF.

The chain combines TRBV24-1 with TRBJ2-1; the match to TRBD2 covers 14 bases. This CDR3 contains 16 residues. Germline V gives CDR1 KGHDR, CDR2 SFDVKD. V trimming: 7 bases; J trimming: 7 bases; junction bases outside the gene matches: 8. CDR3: CATRPQGLAGENEQFF. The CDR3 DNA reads TGTGCCACCAGACCCCAGGGACTAGCGGGAGAGAATGAGCAGTTCTTC.

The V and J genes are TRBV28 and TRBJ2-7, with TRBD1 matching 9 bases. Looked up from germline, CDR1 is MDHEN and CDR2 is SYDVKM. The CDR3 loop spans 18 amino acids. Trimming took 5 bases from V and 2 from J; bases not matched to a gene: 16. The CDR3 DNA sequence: TGTGCCAGCAGTGAACCGACAGGGGGTCTCCTATTAGCCTACGAGCAGTACTTC. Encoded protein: CASSEPTGGLLLAYEQYF.

The CDR3 DNA sequence: TGTGCCAGCAGCTTAGGAGAGACCCAGTACTTC. It is translated as CASSLGETQYF. This rearrangement joins TRBV11-2 to TRBJ2-5, with D hard to call. The CDR3 extends over 11 amino acids. From germline, CDR1 is SGHAT and CDR2 FQNNGV. V was cut by 1 base and J by 4 bases, with 1 base left in between.

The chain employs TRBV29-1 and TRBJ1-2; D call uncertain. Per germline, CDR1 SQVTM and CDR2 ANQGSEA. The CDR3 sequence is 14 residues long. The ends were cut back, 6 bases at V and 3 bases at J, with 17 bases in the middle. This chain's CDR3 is CSVNREGMDYGYTF. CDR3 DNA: TGCAGCGTCAATAGGGAGGGAATGGACTATGGCTACACCTTC.

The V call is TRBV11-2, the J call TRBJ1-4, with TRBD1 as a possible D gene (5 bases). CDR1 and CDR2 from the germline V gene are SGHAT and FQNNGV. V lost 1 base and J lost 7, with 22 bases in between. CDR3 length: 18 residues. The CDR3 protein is CASSLVGMRGLPSEKLFF. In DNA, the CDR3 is TGTGCCAGCAGCTTAGTGGGTATGCGGGGACTGCCAAGTGAAAAACTGTTTTTT.

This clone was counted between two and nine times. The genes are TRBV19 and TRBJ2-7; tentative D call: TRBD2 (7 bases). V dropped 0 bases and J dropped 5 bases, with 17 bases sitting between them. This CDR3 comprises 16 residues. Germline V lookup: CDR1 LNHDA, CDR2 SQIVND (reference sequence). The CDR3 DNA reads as TGTGCCAGTAGTATAGATCGGGGGGCAGGGGCCGACGAGCAGTACTTC. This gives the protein CASSIDRGAGADEQYF.

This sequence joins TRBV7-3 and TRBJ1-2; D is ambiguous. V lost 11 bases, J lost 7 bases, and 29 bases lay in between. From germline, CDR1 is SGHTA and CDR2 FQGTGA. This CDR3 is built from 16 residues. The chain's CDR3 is CARMGVVGPPKGGYTF. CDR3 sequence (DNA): TGTGCCCGGATGGGTGTAGTCGGACCTCCGAAGGGTGGCTACACCTTC. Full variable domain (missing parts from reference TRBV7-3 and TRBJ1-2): GAGVSQTPSNKVTEKGKYVELRCDPISGHTALYWYRQSLGQGPEFLIYFQGTGAADDSGLPNDRFFAVRPEGSVSTLKIQRTERGDSAVYLCARMGVVGPPKGGYTFGSGTRLTVV.

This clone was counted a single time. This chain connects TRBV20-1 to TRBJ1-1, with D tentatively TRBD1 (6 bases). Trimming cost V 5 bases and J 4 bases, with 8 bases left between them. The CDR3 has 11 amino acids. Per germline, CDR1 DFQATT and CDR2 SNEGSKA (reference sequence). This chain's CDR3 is CSAGRGTEAFF. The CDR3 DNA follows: TGCAGTGCTGGCAGGGGCACTGAAGCTTTCTTT.

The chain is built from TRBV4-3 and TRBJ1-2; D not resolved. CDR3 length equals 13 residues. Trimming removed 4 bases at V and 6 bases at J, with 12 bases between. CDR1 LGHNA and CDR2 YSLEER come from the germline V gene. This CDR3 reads CASSPRAGNGYTF. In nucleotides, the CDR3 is TGCGCCAGCAGCCCTCGGGCGGGTAATGGCTACACCTTC.

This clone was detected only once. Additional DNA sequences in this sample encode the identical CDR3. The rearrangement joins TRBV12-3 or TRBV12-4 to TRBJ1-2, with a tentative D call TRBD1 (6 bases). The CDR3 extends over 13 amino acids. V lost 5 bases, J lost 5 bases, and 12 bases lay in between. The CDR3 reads CASSPGRGYGYTF. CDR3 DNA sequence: TGTGCCAGCAGTCCCGGTAGGGGGTATGGCTACACCTTC.

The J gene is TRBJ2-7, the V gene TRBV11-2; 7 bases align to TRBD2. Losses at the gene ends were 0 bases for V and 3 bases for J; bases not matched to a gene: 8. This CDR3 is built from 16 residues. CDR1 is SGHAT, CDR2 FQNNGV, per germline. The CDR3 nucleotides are TGTGCCAGCAGCTTAGATGCCGGGACTACAGTCTACGAGCAGTACTTC. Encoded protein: CASSLDAGTTVYEQYF.

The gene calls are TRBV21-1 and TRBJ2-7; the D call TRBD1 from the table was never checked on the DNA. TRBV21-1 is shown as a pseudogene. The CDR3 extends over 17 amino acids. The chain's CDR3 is CASSKNIDRDRPYEQYF. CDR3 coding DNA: TGTGCCAGCAGCAAAAATATCGACCGGGACAGGCCCTACGAGCAGTACTTC.

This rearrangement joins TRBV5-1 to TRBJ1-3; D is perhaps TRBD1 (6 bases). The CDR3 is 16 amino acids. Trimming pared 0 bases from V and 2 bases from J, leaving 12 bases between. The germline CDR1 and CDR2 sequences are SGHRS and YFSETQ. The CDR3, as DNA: TGCGCCAGCAGCTTGGTAGGGACATCCACTGGAAACACCATATATTTT. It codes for CASSLVGTSTGNTIYF.

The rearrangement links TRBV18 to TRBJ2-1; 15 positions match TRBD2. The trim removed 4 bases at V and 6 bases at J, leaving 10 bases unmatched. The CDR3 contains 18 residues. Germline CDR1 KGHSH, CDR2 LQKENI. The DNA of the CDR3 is TGTGCCAGCTCACGGACTAGCGGGAGGGCCGAGTGGGCCAATGAGCAGTTCTTC. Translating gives CASSRTSGRAEWANEQFF.

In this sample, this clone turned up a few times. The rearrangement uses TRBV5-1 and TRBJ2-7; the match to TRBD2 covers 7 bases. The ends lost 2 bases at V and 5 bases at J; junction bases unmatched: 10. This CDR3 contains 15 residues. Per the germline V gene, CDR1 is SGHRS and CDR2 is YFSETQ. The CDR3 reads CASSFVPSGTDEQYF. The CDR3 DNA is TGCGCCAGCAGCTTTGTCCCCAGCGGGACGGACGAGCAGTACTTC.